This T cell receptor beta chain comes out of a study of blood T cell repertoires in COVID-19. Across the study: COVID-19 samples collected from the United States, Italy and Spain covered acute and convalescent phases. Sources were T cells, B-cell-depleted T cells, or PBMCs; the material itself was cDNA or gDNA.

Germline CDR1 SGHAT, CDR2 FQDESV (reference sequence). The CDR3 spans 15 residues. V dropped 2 bases and J dropped 4 bases, with 11 bases sitting between them. Authors' data handling: By means of reference gene primer amplification, nucleated cell counts were estimated. Assay used: immunoSEQ multiplex PCR; TCRdb lists only in-frame clones, some missing. The D gene and trimming were derived from the DNA, and the V and J assignments and clone size from that table. This table has some 150,000 clones, more than 65% appearing once. This receptor was obtained from a woman aged 50 to 60 with acute or convalescent COVID-19. Sequenced input: peripheral blood. This rearrangement joins TRBV11-1 to TRBJ2-2; D is possibly TRBD1 (6 bases). CDR3 nucleotides: TGTGCCAGCAGCTTATTGGGGGCGACCACCGGGGAGCTGTTTTTT. Protein sequence: CASSLLGATTGELFF.